A selection of T cell receptor beta chains follows, all from one sample in a study of tumor-infiltrating lymphocytes in localized non-small cell lung cancer. Sequenced by immunoSEQ multiplex PCR; TCRdb stores in-frame clones only, minus some. The sample holds about 5,500 clones; 65% to 85% are singletons and the top ten take less than 10%. Sample: lung tumor tissue. All receptors derive from a human donor with non-small cell lung cancer. The CDR3 runs from the conserved cysteine through the conserved F or W. D genes are given only for firm matches. Expanded clones get a size class; other rows say once, few or many, or leave the size out.

>11|TRBJ1-2|NA|NA|TRBV7-9
CASSRNYGYTF
TGTGCCAGCAGCCGGAACTATGGCTACACCTTC
>16|TRBJ2-1|TRBD2|NA|TRBV7-3
CASSLGGGRADNEQFF
TGTGCCAGCAGCTTAGGAGGCGGGAGGGCCGACAATGAGCAGTTCTTC
>13|TRBJ2-2|NA|few|TRBV30
CALGPRRPGELFF
TGTGCCTTGGGCCCCCGACGTCCCGGGGAGCTGTTTTTT
>15|TRBJ1-5|NA|NA|TRBV7-2
CASSLYGASNQPQHF
TGTGCCAGCAGCTTATACGGGGCTAGCAATCAGCCCCAGCATTTT
>14|TRBJ2-5|NA|NA|TRBV28
CASSPLGTVETQYF
TGTGCCAGCAGCCCCCTAGGAACAGTGGAGACCCAGTACTTC
>15|TRBJ1-2|NA|NA|TRBV28
CASSLGGSEHYGYTF
TGTGCCAGCAGTTTAGGGGGCTCAGAGCACTATGGCTACACCTTC
>12|TRBJ2-7|NA|NA|TRBV10-1
CASSESGYEQYF
TGCGCCAGCAGTGAGTCGGGCTACGAGCAGTACTTC
>17|TRBJ2-5|TRBD2|NA|TRBV11-2
CASSFLGAGALWETQYF
TGTGCCAGCAGCTTTTTAGGGGCGGGAGCTCTTTGGGAGACCCAGTACTTC
>14|TRBJ1-5|NA|NA|TRBV6-5
CASRDIGPNQPQHF
TGTGCCAGCAGAGACATCGGCCCGAATCAGCCCCAGCATTTT
>14|TRBJ2-7|TRBD1|NA|TRBV4-1
CASSQDRVGYEQYF
TGCGCCAGCAGCCAGGACAGGGTCGGCTACGAGCAGTACTTC
>17|TRBJ2-3|NA|once|TRBV7-9
CASSLRSSAFSTDTQYF
TGTGCCAGCAGCTTAAGGTCTAGCGCCTTTAGCACAGATACGCAGTATTTT
>13|TRBJ1-2|NA|NA|TRBV7-3
CASSLSQEDGYTF
TGTGCCAGCAGCTTAAGTCAGGAGGACGGCTACACCTTC
>13|TRBJ2-7|NA|NA|TRBV13
CASSTGRSYEQYF
TGTGCCAGCAGCACGGGACGGTCCTACGAGCAGTACTTC
>11|TRBJ2-5|NA|once|TRBV5-4
CASSLKETQYF
TGTGCCAGCAGCTTGAAAGAGACCCAGTACTTC
>14|TRBJ1-1|NA|NA|TRBV7-9
CASSLRDLNTEAFF
TGTGCCAGCAGCTTAAGGGACTTGAACACTGAAGCTTTCTTT
>12|TRBJ2-7|NA|once|TRBV5-1
CASSLGLYEQYF
TGCGCCAGCAGCTTGGGACTCTACGAGCAGTACTTC
>11|TRBJ2-6|TRBD1|NA|TRBV6-6
CASSPDRVLTF
TGTGCCAGCAGTCCGGACAGGGTCCTGACTTTC
>12|TRBJ2-7|NA|NA|TRBV11-3
CASSGGSYEQYF
TGTGCCAGCAGCGGCGGCTCCTACGAGCAGTACTTC
>14|TRBJ1-4|NA|NA|TRBV19
CASSITATNEKLFF
TGTGCCAGTAGTATAACAGCAACTAATGAAAAACTGTTTTTT
>15|TRBJ2-3|NA|few|TRBV7-9
CASSLRGAGGDTQYF
TGTGCCAGCAGCTTACGGGGGGCCGGGGGAGATACGCAGTATTTT
>15|TRBJ1-1|NA|few|TRBV6-5
CASSYEGGQGTEAFF
TGTGCCAGCAGTTACGAGGGGGGGCAGGGGACTGAAGCTTTCTTT
>15|TRBJ1-5|TRBD1|NA|TRBV7-2
CASSRIGTANQPQHF
TGTGCCAGCAGCCGAATCGGGACAGCGAATCAGCCCCAGCATTTT
>14|TRBJ1-2|NA|NA|TRBV18
CASSLTGENYGYTF
TGTGCCAGCTCGCTGACAGGTGAAAACTATGGCTACACCTTC
>16|TRBJ2-5|TRBD2|NA|TRBV4-2
CASSRTSGRASETQYF
TGTGCCAGCAGCCGGACTAGCGGGAGGGCAAGCGAGACCCAGTACTTC
>17|TRBJ2-3|NA|NA|TRBV7-9
CASSLAKGPANTDTQYF
TGTGCCAGCAGCTTAGCCAAGGGACCCGCGAACACAGATACGCAGTATTTT
>13|TRBJ2-1|NA|few|TRBV27
CASAIGFSNEQFF
TGTGCCAGCGCTATAGGCTTTAGCAATGAGCAGTTCTTC
>16|TRBJ1-6|TRBD1|NA|TRBV5-4
CASSLPPGQGDSPLHF
TGTGCCAGCAGCTTACCCCCGGGACAGGGGGATTCACCCCTCCACTTT
>15|TRBJ1-5|NA|NA|TRBV18
CASSGSVGPNQPQHF
TGTGCCAGCTCGGGTTCAGTCGGGCCTAATCAGCCCCAGCATTTT
>13|TRBJ2-1|NA|NA|TRBV19
CASSTSQGRGEFF
TGTGCCAGTAGTACTTCACAGGGCCGGGGGGAGTTCTTC
>16|TRBJ1-6|NA|NA|TRBV25-1
CASSDGALFYNSPLHF
TGTGCCAGCAGTGATGGGGCGCTGTTTTATAATTCACCCCTCCACTTT
>14|TRBJ1-6|NA|NA|TRBV6-6
CASSYSRRDSPLHF
TGTGCCAGCAGTTACTCGAGGCGGGACTCACCCCTCCACTTT
>14|TRBJ2-7|NA|NA|TRBV4-3
CASSHSMKGAEQYF
TGCGCCAGCAGCCACTCAATGAAAGGGGCCGAGCAGTACTTC
>15|TRBJ1-1|NA|NA|TRBV4-3
CASSQEGAVGTEAFF
TGCGCCAGCAGCCAAGAGGGTGCGGTCGGAACTGAAGCTTTCTTT
>15|TRBJ2-5|TRBD2|few|TRBV6-5
CASSLSGSGGETQYF
TGTGCCAGCAGCCTTAGCGGGAGTGGGGGCGAGACCCAGTACTTC
>12|TRBJ2-7|NA|NA|TRBV6-6
CASSYSQGEQYF
TGTGCCAGCAGTTACTCCCAGGGGGAGCAGTACTTC
>13|TRBJ1-2|NA|NA|TRBV29-1
CSVADSKRIGYTF
TGCAGCGTTGCCGACAGTAAAAGGATAGGCTACACCTTC
>15|TRBJ2-2|TRBD2|NA|TRBV11-2
CASSAVGGAHGELFF
TGTGCCAGCAGCGCGGTCGGGGGGGCCCACGGGGAGCTGTTTTTT
>15|TRBJ2-2|NA|NA|TRBV2
CASSEFLRDAGELFF
TGTGCCAGCAGTGAGTTTCTCCGGGACGCCGGGGAGCTGTTTTTT
>14|TRBJ1-6|TRBD1|NA|TRBV13
CASTRTGGRSPLHF
TGTGCCAGCACCAGGACAGGGGGGCGATCACCCCTCCACTTT
>13|TRBJ1-4|NA|NA|TRBV30
CACAGVGNEKLFF
TGTGCCTGCGCAGGGGTCGGTAATGAAAAACTGTTTTTT
>15|TRBJ1-2|NA|NA|TRBV2
CAKRGVEAPVNGYTF
TGTGCCAAGCGGGGGGTAGAAGCACCTGTTAATGGCTACACCTTC
>19|TRBJ2-1|TRBD2|NA|TRBV5-1
CASSLSISGGLGSYNEQFF
TGCGCCAGCAGCTTGAGCATTAGCGGGGGCCTGGGCTCCTACAATGAGCAGTTCTTC
>15|TRBJ2-7|NA|NA|TRBV30
CAWSVATGSSYEQYF
TGTGCCTGGAGTGTGGCGACGGGCAGCAGCTACGAGCAGTACTTC
>11|TRBJ2-7|NA|NA|TRBV5-6
CASSSLGEQYF
TGTGCCAGCAGCTCCCTAGGCGAGCAGTACTTC
>18|TRBJ2-2|NA|NA|TRBV11-2
CASSPPPRTYSNTGELFF
TGTGCCAGCAGCCCGCCCCCTAGGACTTACTCGAACACCGGGGAGCTGTTTTTT
>18|TRBJ2-7|TRBD1|NA|TRBV19
CASSEDSGTADRQYEQYF
TGTGCCAGTAGCGAAGATTCCGGGACAGCCGATCGACAGTACGAGCAGTACTTC
>18|TRBJ2-1|TRBD2|NA|TRBV11-2
CASSSPWMAGVIYNEQFF
TGTGCCAGCAGCTCACCCTGGATGGCGGGAGTAATTTACAATGAGCAGTTCTTC
>16|TRBJ2-1|TRBD2|NA|TRBV18
CASSPRGLAGSVEQFF
TGTGCCAGCTCACCACGGGGACTAGCGGGATCAGTTGAGCAGTTCTTC